The 5 T cell receptor beta chains in this list originate from one sample, sequenced in a study of shared clonotypes between healthy human individuals. The naive CD8 fraction comprised CD45RO-negative cells positively selected for CCR7 and excluded terminally differentiated effector memory CD45RA+ cells. Here immunoSEQ multiplex PCR was the method, and the copy in TCRdb shows in-frame clones only, minus some. The sample yields about 2.1 million clones, over 85% seen once. Sequenced material: naive CD8+ T cells from PBMCs. Every receptor here comes from a man between 18 and 35 years old in good health. Some clones in this sample may be carry-over from other donors' samples.

The chain joins TRBV5-4 to TRBJ1-2; D is perhaps TRBD1 (5 bases). In germline, CDR1 is SGHNT, CDR2 YYREEE (reference sequence). This CDR3 comprises 15 residues. The ends were cut back, 5 bases at V and 4 bases at J, with 18 bases in the middle. CDR3 bases: TGTGCCAGCAGGAAATCGGGGGGACCCATCTATGGCTACACCTTC. This sequence encodes CASRKSGGPIYGYTF.

This chain uses TRBV27 with TRBJ2-3; 7 bases agree with TRBD2. The trim removed 7 bases at V and 0 bases at J, leaving 7 bases unmatched. The CDR3 length is 15 residues. CDR1 and CDR2 (germline): MNHEY, SMNVEV (reference sequence). The CDR3 loop is CASIAGQSSTDTQYF. Here the CDR3 DNA reads TGTGCCAGCATAGCGGGCCAATCTAGCACAGATACGCAGTATTTT.

The V and J genes are TRBV5-1 and TRBJ2-5; D might be TRBD1 (6 bases). CDR1 SGHRS and CDR2 YFSETQ come from the germline V gene. CDR3 length: 12 residues. The V and J ends lost 5 bases and 4 bases respectively, with 9 bases between them. The CDR3 sequence is CASRDRGETQYF. In DNA, the CDR3 is TGCGCCAGCAGGGACAGAGGAGAGACCCAGTACTTC.

The chain joins TRBV7-8 to TRBJ2-1, with unresolved D. This CDR3 spans 16 amino acids. With 0 bases removed from V and 2 bases from J, the gap between germline ends came to 11 bases. Germline V CDR1 and CDR2: SGHVS, FQNEAQ. The CDR3, as DNA: TGTGCCAGCAGCTTAGCGCCTCCGGACCCCTACAATGAGCAGTTCTTC. Encoded protein: CASSLAPPDPYNEQFF.

The chain recombines TRBV11-2 with TRBJ1-4; no reliable D call. Trimming cost V 4 bases and J 8 bases, with 5 bases left between them. The CDR3 sequence is 11 residues long. Germline values: CDR1 SGHAT, CDR2 FQNNGV. CDR3 nucleotide sequence: TGTGCCAGCAGCTACGGGGAAAAACTGTTTTTT. Translated, it gives CASSYGEKLFF. Full variable domain (rest looked up from reference TRBV11-2 and TRBJ1-4): EAGVAQSPRYKIIEKRQSVAFWCNPISGHATLYWYQQILGQGPKLLIQFQNNGVVDDSQLPKDRFSAERLKGVDSTLKIQPAKLEDSAVYLCASSYGEKLFFGSGTQLSVL.